The rows below give T cell receptor beta chains drawn from one sample of a study of T-cell reconstitution after alpha-beta-depleted transplantation in children. TCRdb ran MiXCR on the PCR reads and lists one entry per CDR3 protein. Among approximately 240,000 distinct CDR3 sequences listed, 8% to 10% were seen once. This sample comprised PBMCs from the stem cell graft donor, obtained from the stem cell graft. The source is a human donor who donated a stem cell graft to a child with acute lymphoblastic leukemia. Each CDR3 is given with its conserved first and last residue. The order of the fields is CDR3 protein, CDR3 DNA, D gene, clone size, V gene, J gene. A D gene is named only where the DNA matches it firmly. The size of a clone is reported for some rows only, either as once, few or many, or as a class for expanded clones.

CDR3aa: CSAGGAGGTEQFF
CDR3nt: TGCAGTGCTGGGGGGGCAGGGGGGACTGAGCAGTTCTTC
d_gene: .
abundance: many
v_gene: TRBV20-1
j_gene: TRBJ2-1

CDR3aa: CASSLEVPLSVSTDTQYF
CDR3nt: TGTGCCAGCAGCTTAGAGGTGCCCCTCTCGGTGAGCACAGATACGCAGTATTTT
d_gene: .
abundance: .
v_gene: TRBV11-1
j_gene: TRBJ2-3

CDR3aa: CASSIDRLRDTQYF
CDR3nt: TGTGCCAGCAGCATTGACAGGTTGAGGGATACGCAGTATTTT
d_gene: .
abundance: few
v_gene: TRBV6-2/TRBV6-3
j_gene: TRBJ2-3

CDR3aa: CASSLGIVVGKTDTQYF
CDR3nt: TGTGCCAGCAGCTTAGGGATCGTGGTTGGAAAGACAGATACGCAGTATTTT
d_gene: .
abundance: many
v_gene: TRBV7-2
j_gene: TRBJ2-3

CDR3aa: CASSLGRPGIGETQYF
CDR3nt: TGTGCCAGCAGCTTAGGGCGGCCGGGAATAGGAGAGACCCAGTACTTC
d_gene: .
abundance: few
v_gene: TRBV7-9
j_gene: TRBJ2-5

CDR3aa: CSVELQGRETQYF
CDR3nt: TGCAGCGTTGAACTCCAGGGGAGAGAGACCCAGTACTTC
d_gene: .
abundance: few
v_gene: TRBV29-1
j_gene: TRBJ2-5

CDR3aa: CASSLEYRDTQYF
CDR3nt: TGTGCCAGCAGCTTAGAATACCGAGATACGCAGTATTTT
d_gene: .
abundance: many
v_gene: TRBV7-2
j_gene: TRBJ2-3

CDR3aa: CASSSQPPGTGGTEAFF
CDR3nt: TGCGCCAGCAGCTCACAGCCGCCCGGGACAGGGGGCACTGAAGCTTTCTTT
d_gene: TRBD1
abundance: many
v_gene: TRBV5-1
j_gene: TRBJ1-1

CDR3aa: CASGLVRQGTGELFF
CDR3nt: TGTGCTAGTGGTTTGGTACGGCAGGGGACCGGGGAGCTGTTTTTT
d_gene: .
abundance: .
v_gene: TRBV12-5
j_gene: TRBJ2-2

CDR3aa: CASSDWTGKETQYF
CDR3nt: TGTGCCAGCAGTGATTGGACAGGGAAAGAGACCCAGTACTTC
d_gene: TRBD1
abundance: few
v_gene: TRBV25-1
j_gene: TRBJ2-5

CDR3aa: CASNRGTGELFF
CDR3nt: TGTGCCAGTAACAGGGGTACCGGGGAGCTGTTTTTT
d_gene: TRBD1
abundance: few
v_gene: TRBV19
j_gene: TRBJ2-2

CDR3aa: CASSFDRARDEQFF
CDR3nt: TGTGCCAGCAGTTTCGACAGGGCAAGAGATGAGCAGTTCTTC
d_gene: TRBD1
abundance: .
v_gene: TRBV6-5
j_gene: TRBJ2-1

CDR3aa: CASSLRGDDEQFF
CDR3nt: TGCGCCAGCAGCTTGAGGGGGGATGACGAGCAGTTCTTC
d_gene: .
abundance: .
v_gene: TRBV5-1
j_gene: TRBJ2-1

CDR3aa: CSARDRANSNQPQHF
CDR3nt: TGCAGTGCTAGAGATCGGGCAAATAGCAATCAGCCCCAGCATTTT
d_gene: .
abundance: .
v_gene: TRBV20-1
j_gene: TRBJ1-5

CDR3aa: CASSPPGLAGGIYNEQFF
CDR3nt: TGTGCCAGCTCACCACCGGGACTAGCGGGGGGTATCTACAATGAGCAGTTCTTC
d_gene: TRBD2
abundance: few
v_gene: TRBV18
j_gene: TRBJ2-1

CDR3aa: CASSLTLSNQPQHF
CDR3nt: TGTGCCAGCAGTCTCACACTTAGCAATCAGCCCCAGCATTTT
d_gene: .
abundance: many
v_gene: TRBV27
j_gene: TRBJ1-5

CDR3aa: CAISESGDRGVYGYTF
CDR3nt: TGTGCCATCAGTGAGTCGGGGGACAGGGGTGTCTATGGCTACACCTTC
d_gene: TRBD1
abundance: .
v_gene: TRBV10-3
j_gene: TRBJ1-2

CDR3aa: CASSWALTDTQYF
CDR3nt: TGTGCCAGCAGTTGGGCTCTCACAGATACGCAGTATTTT
d_gene: .
abundance: .
v_gene: TRBV12-3/TRBV12-4
j_gene: TRBJ2-3

CDR3aa: CSRSRQETYEQYF
CDR3nt: TGCAGCCGCTCACGGCAGGAGACCTACGAGCAGTACTTC
d_gene: .
abundance: many
v_gene: TRBV20-1
j_gene: TRBJ2-7

CDR3aa: CASGAQRGDTQYF
CDR3nt: TGTGCCAGCGGGGCTCAGCGGGGAGATACGCAGTATTTT
d_gene: TRBD2
abundance: many
v_gene: TRBV14
j_gene: TRBJ2-3

CDR3aa: CSASAGQGASDTQYF
CDR3nt: TGCAGTGCTAGCGCGGGACAGGGGGCATCAGATACGCAGTATTTT
d_gene: TRBD1
abundance: few
v_gene: TRBV20-1
j_gene: TRBJ2-3

CDR3aa: CASRIGLAGGLDEQYF
CDR3nt: TGTGCCAGCAGAATCGGTCTAGCGGGGGGGCTGGACGAGCAGTACTTC
d_gene: TRBD2
abundance: few
v_gene: TRBV6-2/TRBV6-3
j_gene: TRBJ2-7

CDR3aa: CASSYGGSAYEQYF
CDR3nt: TGTGCCAGCAGTTACGGGGGTAGCGCGTACGAGCAGTACTTC
d_gene: .
abundance: few
v_gene: TRBV6-2/TRBV6-3
j_gene: TRBJ2-7

CDR3aa: CASSRTGGNTGELFF
CDR3nt: TGTGCCAGCAGCCGGACAGGGGGAAACACCGGGGAGCTGTTTTTT
d_gene: TRBD1
abundance: .
v_gene: TRBV3-1
j_gene: TRBJ2-2

CDR3aa: CASGTIRLQPQHF
CDR3nt: TGTGCCAGCGGTACTATCAGACTGCAGCCCCAGCATTTT
d_gene: .
abundance: .
v_gene: TRBV12-3/TRBV12-4
j_gene: TRBJ1-5

CDR3aa: CAWSINQGSGGAFF
CDR3nt: TGTGCCTGGAGTATAAACCAGGGGTCCGGGGGAGCTTTCTTT
d_gene: .
abundance: .
v_gene: TRBV30
j_gene: TRBJ1-1

CDR3aa: CASSPQQGGNQPQHF
CDR3nt: TGTGCCAGCAGTCCGCAACAGGGAGGCAATCAGCCCCAGCATTTT
d_gene: .
abundance: .
v_gene: TRBV12-3/TRBV12-4
j_gene: TRBJ1-5

CDR3aa: CASSHRLAGDTGELFF
CDR3nt: TGTGCCAGCAGCCACCGACTAGCGGGGGACACCGGGGAGCTGTTTTTT
d_gene: TRBD2
abundance: few
v_gene: TRBV4-2
j_gene: TRBJ2-2

CDR3aa: CSALFNGELFF
CDR3nt: TGCAGTGCCCTCTTCAACGGGGAGCTGTTTTTT
d_gene: .
abundance: many
v_gene: TRBV20-1
j_gene: TRBJ2-2

CDR3aa: CASSPSPGTGFAFF
CDR3nt: TGTGCCAGCAGCCCTTCTCCCGGGACAGGGTTTGCTTTCTTT
d_gene: TRBD1
abundance: few
v_gene: TRBV6-4
j_gene: TRBJ1-1

CDR3aa: CASSEDYRNTDTQYF
CDR3nt: TGTGCCAGCTCAGAGGACTACCGGAACACAGATACGCAGTATTTT
d_gene: .
abundance: many
v_gene: TRBV18
j_gene: TRBJ2-3

CDR3aa: CASSPQGAEETQYF
CDR3nt: TGTGCCAGCAGCCCACAGGGGGCCGAAGAGACCCAGTACTTC
d_gene: TRBD1
abundance: many
v_gene: TRBV4-2
j_gene: TRBJ2-5

CDR3aa: CASSQEGAGEKLFF
CDR3nt: TGTGCCAGCAGCCAAGAAGGGGCCGGAGAAAAACTGTTTTTT
d_gene: .
abundance: .
v_gene: TRBV3-1
j_gene: TRBJ1-4

CDR3aa: CARTTGFPHEQYF
CDR3nt: TGTGCCAGAACTACAGGGTTTCCTCACGAGCAGTACTTC
d_gene: .
abundance: many
v_gene: TRBV21-1
j_gene: TRBJ2-7

CDR3aa: CASSLGDSGLEETQYF
CDR3nt: TGCGCCAGCAGCTTGGGAGACTCAGGGTTAGAAGAGACCCAGTACTTC
d_gene: .
abundance: few
v_gene: TRBV5-1
j_gene: TRBJ2-5

CDR3aa: CASSLARNTEAFF
CDR3nt: TGCGCCAGCAGCTTGGCACGGAACACTGAAGCTTTCTTT
d_gene: .
abundance: many
v_gene: TRBV5-1
j_gene: TRBJ1-1

CDR3aa: CTGSLGRVETQYF
CDR3nt: TGCACCGGATCCCTCGGGAGAGTGGAGACCCAGTACTTC
d_gene: .
abundance: many
v_gene: TRBV29-1
j_gene: TRBJ2-5

CDR3aa: CASSLSGPTITDNEQFF
CDR3nt: TGTGCCAGCAGCTTATCCGGGCCAACAATTACCGACAATGAGCAGTTCTTC
d_gene: .
abundance: .
v_gene: TRBV7-2
j_gene: TRBJ2-1

CDR3aa: CASSYGQEENTGELFF
CDR3nt: TGTGCCAGCAGTTACGGTCAGGAGGAGAACACCGGGGAGCTGTTTTTT
d_gene: .
abundance: many
v_gene: TRBV6-2/TRBV6-3
j_gene: TRBJ2-2

CDR3aa: CASRGQVNTGELFF
CDR3nt: TGTGCCAGCAGGGGACAGGTGAACACCGGGGAGCTGTTTTTT
d_gene: TRBD1
abundance: .
v_gene: TRBV6-1
j_gene: TRBJ2-2

CDR3aa: CASSFGHINTEAFF
CDR3nt: TGTGCCAGCAGTTTTGGACACATAAACACTGAAGCTTTCTTT
d_gene: .
abundance: .
v_gene: TRBV12-3/TRBV12-4
j_gene: TRBJ1-1

CDR3aa: CSARTLAGKTYEQYF
CDR3nt: TGCAGTGCTAGAACCCTAGCGGGGAAAACCTACGAGCAGTACTTC
d_gene: TRBD2
abundance: many
v_gene: TRBV20-1
j_gene: TRBJ2-7

CDR3aa: CASSLDAGGISYEQYF
CDR3nt: TGTGCCAGCAGCTTAGACGCAGGGGGAATCTCCTACGAGCAGTACTTC
d_gene: TRBD1
abundance: many
v_gene: TRBV7-2
j_gene: TRBJ2-7

CDR3aa: CASSRTVLGGEQYF
CDR3nt: TGTGCCAGCAGCCGGACCGTTCTCGGCGGCGAGCAGTACTTC
d_gene: .
abundance: few
v_gene: TRBV27
j_gene: TRBJ2-7

CDR3aa: CASSDARGGLYEQYF
CDR3nt: TGTGCCAGCAGCGACGCGAGGGGAGGACTCTACGAGCAGTACTTC
d_gene: .
abundance: few
v_gene: TRBV7-9
j_gene: TRBJ2-7

CDR3aa: CSVEGVGQETQYF
CDR3nt: TGCAGCGTTGAAGGAGTGGGCCAAGAGACCCAGTACTTC
d_gene: .
abundance: few
v_gene: TRBV29-1
j_gene: TRBJ2-5

CDR3aa: CASSYSVDLLSPMDGYTF
CDR3nt: TGTGCCAGCAGTTACTCGGTCGACTTACTGTCCCCGATGGATGGCTACACCTTC
d_gene: .
abundance: .
v_gene: TRBV6-5
j_gene: TRBJ1-2

CDR3aa: CATLETSGANVLTF
CDR3nt: TGTGCCACCTTGGAGACCTCTGGGGCCAACGTCCTGACTTTC
d_gene: .
abundance: few
v_gene: TRBV10-3
j_gene: TRBJ2-6

CDR3aa: CSARDGSTGNEQYF
CDR3nt: TGCAGTGCTAGAGATGGGTCGACAGGGAACGAGCAGTACTTC
d_gene: TRBD1
abundance: many
v_gene: TRBV20-1
j_gene: TRBJ2-7

CDR3aa: CASSDANNRGSSYEQYF
CDR3nt: TGTGCCAGCAGCGACGCTAATAACAGGGGCAGCTCCTACGAGCAGTACTTC
d_gene: TRBD1
abundance: many
v_gene: TRBV7-8
j_gene: TRBJ2-7

CDR3aa: CSASFDRGYEQYF
CDR3nt: TGCAGTGCTAGTTTCGACAGGGGCTACGAGCAGTACTTC
d_gene: TRBD1
abundance: few
v_gene: TRBV20-1
j_gene: TRBJ2-7

CDR3aa: CSALSSGGSSYEQYF
CDR3nt: TGCAGTGCTCTATCCAGCGGGGGGAGCTCCTACGAGCAGTACTTC
d_gene: TRBD2
abundance: many
v_gene: TRBV20-1
j_gene: TRBJ2-7

CDR3aa: CASSIPASGGPDTQYF
CDR3nt: TGTGCCAGTAGTATCCCGGCTAGCGGGGGTCCAGATACGCAGTATTTT
d_gene: TRBD2
abundance: .
v_gene: TRBV19
j_gene: TRBJ2-3

CDR3aa: CASGLGPGEQYF
CDR3nt: TGTGCTAGTGGTTTGGGGCCGGGCGAGCAGTACTTC
d_gene: .
abundance: .
v_gene: TRBV12-5
j_gene: TRBJ2-7

CDR3aa: CASSHEGRVYEQYF
CDR3nt: TGTGCCAGCAGCCACGAGGGCCGGGTCTACGAGCAGTACTTC
d_gene: .
abundance: many
v_gene: TRBV7-2
j_gene: TRBJ2-7

CDR3aa: CASSTRTGGVDTQYF
CDR3nt: TGTGCCAGCAGCACGCGGACAGGGGGGGTAGATACGCAGTATTTT
d_gene: TRBD1
abundance: .
v_gene: TRBV7-2
j_gene: TRBJ2-3

CDR3aa: CASSLDTGRHNEQFF
CDR3nt: TGTGCCAGCAGCTTAGATACGGGGAGGCACAATGAGCAGTTCTTC
d_gene: .
abundance: many
v_gene: TRBV11-2
j_gene: TRBJ2-1

CDR3aa: CASSLVGLGMNTEAFF
CDR3nt: TGCGCCAGCAGCTTGGTGGGGTTGGGGATGAACACTGAAGCTTTCTTT
d_gene: .
abundance: many
v_gene: TRBV5-1
j_gene: TRBJ1-1

CDR3aa: CASSLIGQNNSPLHF
CDR3nt: TGTGCCAGCAGCTTAATTGGACAGAATAATTCACCCCTCCACTTT
d_gene: .
abundance: .
v_gene: TRBV11-2
j_gene: TRBJ1-6